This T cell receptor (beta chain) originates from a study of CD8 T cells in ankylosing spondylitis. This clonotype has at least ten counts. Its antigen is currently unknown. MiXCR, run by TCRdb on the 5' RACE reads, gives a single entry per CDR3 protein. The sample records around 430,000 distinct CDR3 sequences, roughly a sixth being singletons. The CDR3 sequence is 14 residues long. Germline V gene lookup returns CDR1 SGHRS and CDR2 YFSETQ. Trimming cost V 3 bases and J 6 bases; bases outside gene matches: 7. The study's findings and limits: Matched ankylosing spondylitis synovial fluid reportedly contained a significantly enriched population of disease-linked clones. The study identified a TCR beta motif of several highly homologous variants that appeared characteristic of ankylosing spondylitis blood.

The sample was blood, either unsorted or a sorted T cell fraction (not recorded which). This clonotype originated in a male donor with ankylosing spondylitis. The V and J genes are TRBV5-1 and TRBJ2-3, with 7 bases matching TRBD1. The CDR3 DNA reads TGCGCCAGCAGCTCTCGACAGGGATCCGATACGCAGTATTTT. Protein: CASSSRQGSDTQYF.